This TCR beta chain was observed in a study of blood T cell repertoires in COVID-19. Only in-frame clones appear in the TCRdb table, and some are missing; sequencing was by immunoSEQ multiplex PCR. The table includes about 210,000 clones, about 85% detected once. Germline CDR1 is SNHLY and CDR2 is FYNNEI. CDR3 size: 16 residues. Trimming took 6 bases from V and 1 from J, leaving 16 bases between them. The receptor was derived from an older man with acute or convalescent COVID-19. This chain links TRBV2 with TRBJ2-1; D may be TRBD2 (6 bases). Sequencing used peripheral blood. CDR3: CASRISAGGSYNEQFF. CDR3 in DNA: TGTGCCAGCAGGATCAGTGCCGGGGGATCCTACAATGAGCAGTTCTTC.